This TCR beta chain derives from a study of shared clonotypes between healthy human individuals. Study findings and constraints: Non-shared clonotypes had lower generation probabilities than those shared by all four donors.

About this clone: What it recognizes is unknown.

The CDR3 has 11 residues. Germline assignment: CDR1 GTSNPN and CDR2 SVGIG (reference sequence). V gave up 0 bases and J gave up 6 bases, with 5 bases separating them. Here immunoSEQ multiplex PCR was the method, and the copy in TCRdb shows in-frame clones only, minus some. Among fewer than 3 million clones listed, approximately 90% were seen once. The sequenced sample consisted of naive CD4+ T cells from PBMCs. Subset meaning: CD45RA+ positively selected. The source of this sequence is a man aged 18 to 35 in good health. Some clones in this sample may be carry-over from other donors' samples. V and J are TRBV30 and TRBJ1-2; D call uncertain. The CDR3 DNA is TGTGCCTGGAGTGTTATCCATGGCTACACCTTC. It is translated as CAWSVIHGYTF.